This entry describes one T cell receptor beta chain. The source of the sample is a study of control samples from healthy donors and cancer patients. Trimming shortened V by 6 bases and J by 5 bases, and 16 bases separated the two germline ends. This CDR3 has 14 amino acids. Germline V lookup: CDR1 MDHEN, CDR2 SYDVKM. Assay used: immunoSEQ multiplex PCR; TCRdb lists only in-frame clones, some missing. The table shows about 250,000 clones, with about 80% occurring only once. Sequences were obtained from PBMCs. The V and J genes are TRBV28 and TRBJ2-5; tentative D call: TRBD2 (7 bases). The TCR sequence derives from a woman aged 55-75 years with lung cancer. This CDR3 reads CASSGGQTPETQYF. The CDR3 DNA is TGTGCCAGCAGCGGGGGGCAAACCCCTGAGACCCAGTACTTC.